One and the same sample provided the 9 T cell receptor beta chains below, sequenced in a study of neoadjuvant nivolumab and ipilimumab in lung cancer. Assay used: immunoSEQ multiplex PCR; TCRdb lists only in-frame clones, some missing. The table includes about 1,900 clones, more than 65% detected once. The sequences come from tumor tissue, collected before neoadjuvant nivolumab, alone or with ipilimumab. The receptors shown here come from an adult with non-small cell lung cancer.

V gene TRBV7-2 combines with J gene TRBJ2-1; 14 positions agree with TRBD2. The CDR3 has 19 amino acids. V lost 5 bases and J lost 4; bases outside the gene matches: 13. CDR1 SGHTA and CDR2 FQGNSA come from the germline V gene. In DNA form, the CDR3 reads TGTGCCAGCAGCCCCACCGGGACTAGCGGGAGTTCCCTATACAATGAGCAGTTCTTC. Protein product: CASSPTGTSGSSLYNEQFF. The complete variable domain, with remaining parts taken from reference TRBV7-2 and TRBJ2-1, reads GAGVSQSPSNKVTEKGKDVELRCDPISGHTALYWYRQSLGQGLEFLIYFQGNSAPDKSGLPSDRFSAERTGGSVSTLTIQRTQQEDSAVYLCASSPTGTSGSSLYNEQFFGPGTRLTVL.

The V call is TRBV15, the J call TRBJ1-2; 7 nucleotides match TRBD1. Per germline, CDR1 LNHNV and CDR2 YYDKDF (reference sequence). This CDR3 has 15 amino acids. Trimming cost V 5 bases and J 1 base; bases outside gene matches: 7. CDR3 bases: TGTGCCACCAGCCTTAACAGGGGAAATAACTATGGCTACACCTTC. Residues: CATSLNRGNNYGYTF.

This clone showed up just a few times. This chain joins TRBV29-1 and TRBJ2-1, with TRBD2 matching over 10 bases. The J segment lost 3 bases and the V segment lost 0 bases, leaving 26 bases of the junction unmatched. There are 23 residues in the CDR3. In germline, CDR1 is SQVTM, CDR2 ANQGSEA. CDR3 coding DNA: TGCAGCGTTGAAGAATATCCCCCGATTACGGGTGATCTAGCGGGAGTTTTCTACAATGAGCAGTTCTTC. Translation gives CSVEEYPPITGDLAGVFYNEQFF.

J is TRBJ1-4 and V is TRBV5-4, with TRBD1 matching over 7 bases. CDR1 SGHNT and CDR2 YYREEE come from the germline V gene (reference sequence). J was trimmed by 5 bases and V by 5 bases; bases with no gene match: 6. This CDR3 has 14 amino acids. DNA of the CDR3: TGTGCCAGCAGACGGACAGGAGGGAATGAAAAACTGTTTTTT. It yields the protein CASRRTGGNEKLFF.

CDR3 sequence reads: CASGPVGPTNTEAFF. CDR3 coding DNA: TGCGCCAGCGGACCAGTGGGACCGACGAACACTGAAGCTTTCTTT. This chain links TRBV5-1 with TRBJ1-1, with a possible D match to TRBD1 (5 bases). Trimming stripped 7 bases from V and 1 base from J, with 17 bases between. The germline gives CDR1 SGHRS, CDR2 YFSETQ. There are 15 residues in the CDR3.

This chain links TRBV2 with TRBJ2-7; TRBD2 matches at 7 bases. V trimming: 6 bases; J trimming: 2 bases; junction bases outside the gene matches: 13. The CDR3 extends over 16 amino acids. CDR1 is SNHLY and CDR2 is FYNNEI in the germline V gene. CDR3 sequence (DNA): TGTGCCAGCAGGTACATACCCTCGAGCGGGACCTACGAGCAGTACTTC. This translates into CASRYIPSSGTYEQYF.

The chain employs TRBV18 and TRBJ1-4, with no clear D. Trimming cost V 4 bases and J 0 bases, with 9 bases left between them. Per germline, CDR1 KGHSH and CDR2 LQKENI. There are 15 residues in the CDR3. CDR3 in DNA: TGTGCCAGCTCACTTTCCTTTTCAACTAATGAAAAACTGTTTTTT. This translates into CASSLSFSTNEKLFF. Complete variable domain (other parts from reference TRBV18 and TRBJ1-4): NAGVMQNPRHLVRRRGQEARLRCSPMKGHSHVYWYRQLPEEGLKFMVYLQKENIIDESGMPKERFSAEFPKEGPSILRIQQVVRGDSAAYFCASSLSFSTNEKLFFGSGTQLSVL.

The chain links TRBV16 to TRBJ1-1; tentative D call: TRBD1 (5 bases). Trimming shortened V by 0 bases and J by 3 bases, and 5 bases separated the two germline ends. The germline gives CDR1 KGHSY, CDR2 FQNENV. This CDR3 has 13 amino acids. In DNA, the CDR3 is TGTGCCAGCAGCCAATCCAGGGACACTGAAGCTTTCTTT. Its translation is CASSQSRDTEAFF.

The chain is built from TRBV5-1 and TRBJ2-5, with 14 bases identical to TRBD2. J gave up 5 bases and V 4 bases, and 4 bases lay outside the gene matches. The CDR3 length is 15 residues. Germline V lookup: CDR1 SGHRS, CDR2 YFSETQ. The CDR3 DNA reads TGCGCCAGCAGCAGCGGGACTAGCGGGAGCGAGACCCAGTACTTC. This encodes CASSSGTSGSETQYF. Variable domain in full (rest from reference TRBV5-1 and TRBJ2-5): KAGVTQTPRYLIKTRGQQVTLSCSPISGHRSVSWYQQTPGQGLQFLFEYFSETQRNKGNFPGRFSGRQFSNSRSEMNVSTLELGDSALYLCASSSGTSGSETQYFGPGTRLLVL.